Ten or more counts support the clone carrying this TCR beta chain. The data are from a study of T cells after yellow fever vaccination. The CDR3 extends over 17 amino acids. Germline-derived CDR1 and CDR2 are LGHNA and YSLEER. Trimming took 0 bases from V and 0 from J, leaving 13 bases between them. In TCRdb, the 5' RACE reads were re-called with MiXCR into one record per CDR3 protein. The table has some 300,000 distinct CDR3 sequences, about 10% seen once. V and J are TRBV4-3 and TRBJ2-3; either TRBD1 or TRBD2 may fit D (6 bases each). This clonotype was sampled from a man aged 18 to 35 who received the YFV17D yellow fever vaccine. This sample comprised CD4+ T cells sorted from PBMCs, obtained 5 days after the yellow fever booster vaccination. This CDR3 is CASSQDPGALSTDTQYF. CDR3 bases: TGCGCCAGCAGCCAAGATCCGGGGGCCCTTAGCACAGATACGCAGTATTTT.